One sample yielded the 32 T cell receptor beta chains listed below, sequenced in a study of identifying expanded T cells in peripheral blood. TCRdb keeps only in-frame clones here, not all; method: immunoSEQ multiplex PCR. The data contain 100,000 or so clones, 75% to 90% of them seen just once; the ten biggest clones take up roughly 6%. Material: blood. All receptors come from a person aged 18 to 69 in good health.

On this clone: Other DNA sequences of this sample code for an identical CDR3. The V and J genes are TRBV7-2 and TRBJ1-1; D uncertain. Germline loops: CDR1 SGHTA, CDR2 FQGNSA. Trimming shortened V by 3 bases and J by 1 base, and 6 bases separated the two germline ends. This CDR3 comprises 13 residues. Here the CDR3 DNA reads TGTGCCAGCAGCTTGGGTCAGAACACTGAAGCTTTCTTT. Translating it yields CASSLGQNTEAFF.

The gene calls are TRBV13 and TRBJ2-7; the match to TRBD2 covers 8 bases. Losses at the gene ends were 0 bases for V and 2 bases for J; bases not matched to a gene: 3. The CDR3 totals 15 residues. CDR1 PRHDT and CDR2 FYEKMQ come from the germline V gene (reference sequence). Here the CDR3 DNA reads TGTGCCAGCAGCTTAGGGACTAGCGCGGCCTACGAGCAGTACTTC. Protein product: CASSLGTSAAYEQYF.

The chain links TRBV5-1 to TRBJ1-2; 8 nucleotides match TRBD1. The CDR3 sequence is 16 residues long. The ends lost 0 bases at V and 5 bases at J; junction bases unmatched: 9. CDR1 is SGHRS, CDR2 YFSETQ, per germline. CDR3 sequence (DNA): TGCGCCAGCAGCTTGGACGGGGGAGACAGGGGTTATGGCTACACCTTC. Residues: CASSLDGGDRGYGYTF. Using reference TRBV5-1 and TRBJ1-2 for the parts outside the CDR3, the full variable domain is KAGVTQTPRYLIKTRGQQVTLSCSPISGHRSVSWYQQTPGQGLQFLFEYFSETQRNKGNFPGRFSGRQFSNSRSEMNVSTLELGDSALYLCASSLDGGDRGYGYTFGSGTRLTVV.

The gene calls are TRBV6-5 and TRBJ1-5, with D maybe TRBD1 (5 bases). CDR3 length: 16 residues. The germline V and J ends were trimmed by 4 bases and 6 bases, with 19 bases remaining between them. Germline CDR1 is MNHEY and CDR2 is SVGAGI. The CDR3 DNA reads as TGTGCCAGCAGTTCGGGACGCTCCTCGGCGGGTCAGCCCCAGCATTTT. This sequence encodes CASSSGRSSAGQPQHF.

Regarding this clone: This likely comes from a read error, as the CDR3 has no conserved phenylalanine or tryptophan at its end. This rearrangement joins TRBV11-2 to TRBJ2-3; D is possibly TRBD1 or TRBD2 (6 bases each). CDR3 length equals 15 residues. CDR1 is SGHAT, CDR2 FQNNGV, per germline. The ends were cut back, 1 base at V and 5 bases at J, with 13 bases in the middle. CDR3 region: CASSLGSGAVDTQYL. Here the CDR3 DNA reads TGTGCCAGCAGCTTAGGTTCGGGGGCGGTAGATACGCAGTATCTT.

CDR3 in amino acids: CASSDRGLKTNEKLFF. The CDR3 bases are TGTGCCAGCAGCGACAGGGGTTTGAAAACTAATGAAAAACTGTTTTTT. The chain recombines TRBV25-1 with TRBJ1-4, with TRBD1 matching 8 bases. The CDR3 runs to 16 residues. Germline V gene data show CDR1 as MGHDK and CDR2 as SYGVNS. V was clipped by 6 bases and J by 1 base; unmatched bases: 7.

V is TRBV14 and J is TRBJ2-5, with TRBD1 as a possible D gene (6 bases). The germline V and J ends were trimmed by 4 bases and 5 bases, with 20 bases remaining between them. Germline-derived CDR1 and CDR2 are SGHDN and FVKESK. The CDR3 is 16 amino acids. The CDR3: CASSRASGGLGETQYF. The CDR3 coding sequence is TGTGCCAGCAGCCGCGCGAGTGGGGGCCTGGGGGAGACCCAGTACTTC. Full variable domain (rest looked up from reference TRBV14 and TRBJ2-5): EAGVTQFPSHSVIEKGQTVTLRCDPISGHDNLYWYRRVMGKEIKFLLHFVKESKQDESGMPNNRFLAERTGGTYSTLKVQPAELEDSGVYFCASSRASGGLGETQYFGPGTRLLVL.

The V call is TRBV6-5, the J call TRBJ2-3; D possibly uses TRBD1 or TRBD2 (5 bases each). CDR1 MNHEY and CDR2 SVGAGI come from the germline V gene. Trimming took 6 bases from V and 2 from J, leaving 15 bases between them. The CDR3 sequence is 15 residues long. CDR3 sequence: CASRSGTVYTDTQYF. The DNA of the CDR3 is TGTGCCAGCAGGTCCGGGACGGTCTACACAGATACGCAGTATTTT.

The rearrangement links TRBV7-6 to TRBJ1-1; tentatively, D is TRBD1 (6 bases). CDR1 and CDR2 from the germline V gene are SGHVS and FNYEAQ. CDR3 size: 16 residues. V was pared by 5 bases and J by 4 bases, with 20 bases between. The CDR3 nucleotides are TGTGCCAGCAGCCTAGGTATGGGGGCGTCGTCCACTGAAGCTTTCTTT. It specifies CASSLGMGASSTEAFF.

The J gene is TRBJ1-6, the V gene TRBV9; 7 positions match TRBD1. The CDR3 covers 17 residues. V dropped 0 bases and J dropped 8; count of bases not matched to a gene: 11. CDR1 is SGDLS, CDR2 YYNGEE, per germline. The CDR3 nucleotides read TGTGCCAGCAGCGTAGGGGGCCGAAGACAGGGCGATTCACCCCTCCACTTT. Translated, it gives CASSVGGRRQGDSPLHF. Complete variable domain (other parts from reference TRBV9 and TRBJ1-6): DSGVTQTPKHLITATGQRVTLRCSPRSGDLSVYWYQQSLDQGLQFLIQYYNGEERAKGNILERFSAQQFPDLHSELNLSSLELGDSALYFCASSVGGRRQGDSPLHFGNGTRLTVT.

The gene calls are TRBV5-1 and TRBJ1-1; D unresolved. The CDR3 contains 12 residues. Germline assignment: CDR1 SGHRS and CDR2 YFSETQ. The V gene lost 5 bases and the J gene lost 4 bases, with 9 bases spanning the gap. CDR3: CASSEGGTEAFF. CDR3 coding DNA: TGCGCCAGCAGTGAGGGCGGCACTGAAGCTTTCTTT.

The J gene is TRBJ1-1, the V gene TRBV20-1, with 8 nucleotides matching TRBD1. Trimming took 7 bases from V and 4 from J; bases not matched to a gene: 2. Germline V gene sequence: CDR1 DFQATT, CDR2 SNEGSKA (reference sequence). The CDR3 loop spans 11 amino acids. The CDR3 protein is CSVGTGTEAFF. As DNA, the CDR3 is TGCAGTGTGGGGACAGGCACTGAAGCTTTCTTT.

The chain employs TRBV7-2 and TRBJ2-1, with 7 bases lining up with TRBD2. V gave up 5 bases and J gave up 12 bases; unmatched junction bases: 19. The CDR3 extends over 16 amino acids. Germline V gene lookup returns CDR1 SGHTA and CDR2 FQGNSA. CDR3 sequence: CASSTSTSRLQVGQFF. Written as DNA, the CDR3 is TGTGCCAGCAGCACATCGACTAGCAGATTACAGGTGGGGCAGTTCTTC.

For the CDR3, the DNA is TGCAGCGTTGAAAGGATGGATACGCAGTATTTT. Its protein is CSVERMDTQYF. The chain joins TRBV29-1 to TRBJ2-3; D call uncertain. Between the trimmed V and J ends, which lost 2 bases and 6 bases, there was a span of 6 bases. The CDR3 spans 11 residues. Looked up from germline, CDR1 is SQVTM and CDR2 is ANQGSEA.

The rearrangement links TRBV15 to TRBJ2-7; TRBD2 matches 7 bases. This CDR3 has 13 amino acids. The V and J ends lost 7 bases and 2 bases, in that order; junction bases with no gene match: 5. Germline values: CDR1 LNHNV, CDR2 YYDKDF (reference sequence). DNA of the CDR3: TGTGCCACCACCAGGGCGGGGGCCTACGAGCAGTACTTC. This encodes CATTRAGAYEQYF.

This sequence joins TRBV25-1 and TRBJ2-5, with a tentative D call TRBD2 (6 bases). The CDR3 consists of 16 residues. Trimming removed 3 bases at V and 3 bases at J, with 17 bases between. Per germline, CDR1 MGHDK and CDR2 SYGVNS. Here the CDR3 reads CASSDPSRVAEETQYF. Here the CDR3 DNA reads TGTGCCAGCAGTGACCCATCTAGGGTAGCGGAAGAGACCCAGTACTTC.

In this sample, this clone turned up a few times. V and J are TRBV20-1 and TRBJ2-7; D is undetermined. Germline V gives CDR1 DFQATT, CDR2 SNEGSKA (reference sequence). The CDR3 consists of 11 residues. Trimming stripped 6 bases from V and 4 bases from J, with 10 bases between. The CDR3 region is CSAVAEYEQYF. The CDR3 DNA reads as TGCAGTGCCGTTGCAGAGTACGAGCAGTACTTC.

The chain is built from TRBV7-9 and TRBJ1-1; TRBD1 matches at 8 bases. The V segment lost 5 bases and the J segment 8 bases; nucleotides outside the gene matches: 10. Germline CDR1 reads SEHNR; CDR2 reads FQNEAQ (reference sequence). CDR3 length equals 14 residues. Here the CDR3 reads CASSETNGQGEAFF. The CDR3 DNA is TGTGCCAGCAGCGAAACAAATGGACAGGGCGAAGCTTTCTTT.

The chain uses TRBV20-1 and TRBJ1-3, with a possible D match to TRBD1 (6 bases). The CDR3 runs 11 residues. Germline loops: CDR1 DFQATT, CDR2 SNEGSKA (reference sequence). V gave up 7 bases and J gave up 6 bases, with 10 bases separating them. CDR3 sequence reads: CSVAGENTIYF. The CDR3 DNA reads as TGCAGTGTGGCAGGGGAAAACACCATATATTTT.

The chain recombines TRBV5-1 with TRBJ2-7; tentatively, D is TRBD1 or TRBD2 (6 bases each). V was pared by 0 bases and J by 0 bases, with 7 bases between. CDR1 is SGHRS, CDR2 YFSETQ, per germline. The CDR3 has 14 residues. The CDR3 is CASSLAGASYEQYF. CDR3 DNA sequence: TGCGCCAGCAGCTTGGCGGGGGCCTCCTACGAGCAGTACTTC.

The chain carries TRBV7-3 and TRBJ2-1, with a possible D match to TRBD2 (5 bases). This CDR3 spans 12 amino acids. With 1 base removed from V and 9 bases from J, the gap between germline ends came to 7 bases. Germline assignment: CDR1 SGHTA and CDR2 FQGTGA. The CDR3 DNA follows: TGTGCCAGCAGCTTAAGCGGAGGTGAGCAGTTCTTC. This sequence encodes CASSLSGGEQFF.

This clone was recorded only once. The chain recombines TRBV9 with TRBJ2-7; 10 positions match TRBD1. Germline V gives CDR1 SGDLS, CDR2 YYNGEE. This CDR3 is 16 amino acids long. V trimming: 4 bases; J trimming: 2 bases; junction bases outside the gene matches: 9. The CDR3 sequence: CASSLRTGTGAYEQYF. The CDR3 DNA reads TGTGCCAGCAGCTTACGAACCGGGACAGGGGCCTACGAGCAGTACTTC.

V gene TRBV2 combines with J gene TRBJ1-4; D unresolved. The CDR3 contains 15 residues. Germline lookup yields CDR1 SNHLY and CDR2 FYNNEI. The V and J ends lost 6 bases and 0 bases respectively, with 11 bases between them. This CDR3 is CASRMTQATNEKLFF. Written as DNA, the CDR3 is TGTGCCAGCAGAATGACCCAAGCAACTAATGAAAAACTGTTTTTT.

This chain links TRBV19 with TRBJ1-2, with a weak D call TRBD1 (5 bases). This CDR3 contains 14 residues. Trimming removed 7 bases at V and 4 bases at J, with 16 bases between. Germline V CDR1 and CDR2: LNHDA, SQIVND (reference sequence). CDR3 amino acids: CASTPPGGTYGYTF. CDR3 nucleotides: TGTGCCAGTACTCCTCCGGGGGGGACCTATGGCTACACCTTC.

In nucleotides, the CDR3 is TGTGCCAGCAGCCGGGACCCCGCAGTTGGGGAGCAGTACTTC. Its protein is CASSRDPAVGEQYF. This chain uses TRBV2 with TRBJ2-7; D possibly uses TRBD1 or TRBD2 (5 bases each). Germline loops: CDR1 SNHLY, CDR2 FYNNEI. The V end lost 6 bases, the J end lost 7 bases, and 19 bases lay between the germline ends. The CDR3 is 14 residues long.

This clone came up a few times. The chain joins TRBV18 to TRBJ1-2; TRBD1 matches at 11 bases. The CDR3 contains 16 residues. Trimming at V came to 0 bases and at J to 3 bases, leaving 3 bases not matched to a gene. Germline lookup yields CDR1 KGHSH and CDR2 LQKENI. CDR3 loop: CASSPPGQGAHYGYTF. The CDR3 DNA is TGTGCCAGCTCACCACCCGGACAGGGGGCTCACTATGGCTACACCTTC.

The rearrangement links TRBV4-2 to TRBJ1-4; 7 bases map to TRBD1. CDR3 size: 14 residues. J gave up 5 bases and V 6 bases, and 6 bases lay outside the gene matches. Germline-derived CDR1 and CDR2 are LGHNA and YNFKEQ. The chain's CDR3 is CASRHRDSNEKLFF. DNA for the CDR3: TGTGCCAGCAGACACCGGGACAGCAATGAAAAACTGTTTTTT.

This chain connects TRBV29-1 to TRBJ2-3; 11 bases align to TRBD2. Germline loops: CDR1 SQVTM, CDR2 ANQGSEA. V lost 6 bases and J lost 4; bases outside the gene matches: 9. The CDR3 covers 15 residues. CDR3 nucleotide sequence: TGCAGCGTCAAAACACTAGCGGGGGCAGCAGATACGCAGTATTTT. This encodes CSVKTLAGAADTQYF.

This clone was seen only a few times. The rearrangement joins TRBV2 to TRBJ1-1, with D uncertain. Germline V CDR1 and CDR2: SNHLY, FYNNEI. There are 13 residues in the CDR3. Trimming removed 1 base at V and 5 bases at J, with 8 bases between. The CDR3 loop reads CASSEEGRTEAFF. The CDR3, as DNA: TGTGCCAGCAGTGAAGAAGGGAGGACTGAAGCTTTCTTT.

This rearrangement joins TRBV6-5 to TRBJ1-2, with unresolved D. The CDR3 length is 13 residues. Germline V lookup: CDR1 MNHEY, CDR2 SVGAGI. Deletions cut 2 bases from V and 4 bases from J, with 8 bases between. Here the CDR3 DNA reads TGTGCCAGCAGTTACGTAGGAGCCTATGGCTACACCTTC. Its translation is CASSYVGAYGYTF.

This chain links TRBV4-3 with TRBJ2-1, with 7 bases aligning to TRBD2. Germline CDR1 reads LGHNA; CDR2 reads YSLEER. Unmatched junction bases numbered 10, after V lost 0 bases and J lost 8 bases. The CDR3 extends over 16 amino acids. The CDR3 is CASSQDFAGEWDEQFF. CDR3 nucleotide sequence: TGCGCCAGCAGCCAAGACTTTGCGGGAGAGTGGGATGAGCAGTTCTTC.

This chain connects TRBV7-9 to TRBJ2-7; D unresolved. The germline V and J ends were trimmed by 3 bases and 3 bases, with 9 bases remaining between them. Germline values: CDR1 SEHNR, CDR2 FQNEAQ (reference sequence). The CDR3 has 13 amino acids. The CDR3 region is CASSLSSYYEQYF. The CDR3, as DNA: TGTGCCAGCAGCTTGTCCAGCTACTACGAGCAGTACTTC.